Listed below are T cell receptor beta chains from one sample, sequenced in a study of response to subunit inactivated influenza vaccine. MiXCR was run by TCRdb on the RT-PCR reads, yielding one entry per CDR3 protein. The sample carries under 800,000 distinct CDR3 sequences, 14% recorded once. The sequencing here drew on PBMCs from blood, taken approximately 15 days before vaccination. The receptors derive from a man aged 50 to 59 who received an inactivated influenza vaccine. The CDR3 runs from the conserved cysteine through the conserved F or W. Each record gives: J gene, V gene, CDR3 length, clone size, CDR3 protein. Clone size, where shown, is once, few, many, or a class for clones that have expanded.

TRBJ1-5 TRBV4-2 14 . CASSRATGDQPQHF
TRBJ2-3 TRBV10-3 13 few CAITGGEADTQYF
TRBJ2-7 TRBV20-1 13 . CSASLPSSYEQYF
TRBJ2-3 TRBV5-1 16 few CASSWGNLGGTDTQYF
TRBJ2-4 TRBV4-1 17 . CASSQVRARQGKNIQYF
TRBJ1-6 TRBV4-2 16 . CASSQVLVGEASPLHF
TRBJ2-1 TRBV7-3 15 few CASSPGTSPYNEQFF
TRBJ2-3 TRBV4-3 15 few CASSQQTTGGDTQYF
TRBJ2-3 TRBV7-9 16 few CASSPPRWEEGDTQYF
TRBJ2-7 TRBV19 13 once CASRPDREYEQYF
TRBJ2-3 TRBV5-4 19 . CASSLAIRKRVPSTDTQYF
TRBJ2-1 TRBV6-1 15 many CASSEGLARYNEQFF
TRBJ2-1 TRBV12-3/TRBV12-4 14 few CASTQDFSYNEQFF
TRBJ2-3 TRBV28 12 many CASSVLMDTQYF